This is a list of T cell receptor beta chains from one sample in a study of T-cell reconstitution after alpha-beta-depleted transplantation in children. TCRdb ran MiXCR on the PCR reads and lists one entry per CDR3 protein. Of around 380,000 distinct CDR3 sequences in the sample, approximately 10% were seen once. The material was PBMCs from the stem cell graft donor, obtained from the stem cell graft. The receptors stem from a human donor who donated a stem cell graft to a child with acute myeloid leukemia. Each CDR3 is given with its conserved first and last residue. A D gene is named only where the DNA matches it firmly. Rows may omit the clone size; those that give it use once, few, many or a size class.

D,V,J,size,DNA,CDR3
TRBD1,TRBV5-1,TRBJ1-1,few,TGCGCCAGCAGCAACCAGGGGGCGCGTACTGAAGCTTTCTTT,CASSNQGARTEAFF
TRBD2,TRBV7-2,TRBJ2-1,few,TGTGCCAGCAGCCGGACTAGCGGGGCTAACAATGAGCAGTTCTTC,CASSRTSGANNEQFF
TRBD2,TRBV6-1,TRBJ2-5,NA,TGTGCCACAGAGACAGGCGGGGGGGAGACCCAGTACTTC,CATETGGGETQYF
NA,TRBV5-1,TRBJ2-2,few,TGCGCCAGCTGCCCCGAGCAGCGGAACACCGGGGAGCTGTTTTTT,CASCPEQRNTGELFF
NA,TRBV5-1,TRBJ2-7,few,TGCGCCAGCAGCTACTCCGCGGACAGTTCCTACGAGCAGTACTTC,CASSYSADSSYEQYF
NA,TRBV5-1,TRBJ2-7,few,TGCGCCAGCAGCGCATCAGGTGACGAGCAGTACTTC,CASSASGDEQYF
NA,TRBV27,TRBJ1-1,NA,TGTGCCAGCACCCTGGGTTGGGGTTACACTGAAGCTTTCTTT,CASTLGWGYTEAFF
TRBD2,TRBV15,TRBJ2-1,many,TGTGCCACCAGCAGGGACCCTCCTGTGAGCGGGACGGCCGGTGAGCAGTTCTTC,CATSRDPPVSGTAGEQFF
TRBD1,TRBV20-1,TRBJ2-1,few,TGCAGTGCAGAGACAGGGGTCAATGAGCAGTTCTTC,CSAETGVNEQFF
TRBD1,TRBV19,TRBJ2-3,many,TGTGCCAGTAGTACCCCCAGACAGGGGTCGGCAGATACGCAGTATTTT,CASSTPRQGSADTQYF
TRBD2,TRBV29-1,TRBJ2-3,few,TGCACCCTAGCGGGGGGGCTGGCAGATACGCAGTATTTT,CTLAGGLADTQYF
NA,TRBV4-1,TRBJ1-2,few,TGCGCCAGCAGCCAAGATCAAGGCTATGGCTACACCTTC,CASSQDQGYGYTF
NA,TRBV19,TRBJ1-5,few,TGTGCCAGTAGTATAAGTAGGTTAGATAGCAATCAGCCCCAGCATTTT,CASSISRLDSNQPQHF
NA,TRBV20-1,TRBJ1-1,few,TGCAGTGCTAGCGCGGGGGTTAACACTGAAGCTTTCTTT,CSASAGVNTEAFF
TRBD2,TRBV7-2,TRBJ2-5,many,TGTGCCAGCAGCTTAGGTGGGAGGGCCGAAGAGACCCAGTACTTC,CASSLGGRAEETQYF
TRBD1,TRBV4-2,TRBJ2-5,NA,TGTGCCAGCAGCCAAGAAGGGGACAGCCCAGAGACCCAGTACTTC,CASSQEGDSPETQYF
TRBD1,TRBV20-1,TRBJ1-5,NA,TGCAGTGCTAGAGTTGGGACAGGTCTCAATCAGCCCCAGCATTTT,CSARVGTGLNQPQHF
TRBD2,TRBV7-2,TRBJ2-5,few,TGTGCCAGCAGCTTCTCCGGACCTAGCGGGGGGAAGACCCAGTACTTC,CASSFSGPSGGKTQYF
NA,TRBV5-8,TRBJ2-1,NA,TGTGCCAGCAGCCTCGGGGTCCGCATCGATGAGCAGTTCTTC,CASSLGVRIDEQFF
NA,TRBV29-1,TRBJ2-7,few,TGCAGCGTTGTAGGGGTGGCGGAGGGACCTTCCTACGAGCAGTACTTC,CSVVGVAEGPSYEQYF
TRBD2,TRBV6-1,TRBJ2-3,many,TGTGCCAGCAGTGAAATGGCTAGCGGGGGGGCCCCCGCAGATACGCAGTATTTT,CASSEMASGGAPADTQYF
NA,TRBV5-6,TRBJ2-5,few,TGTGCCAGCAGCCGGGGGTGGGGCCAAGAGACCCAGTACTTC,CASSRGWGQETQYF
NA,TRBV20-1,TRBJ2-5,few,TGCAGTGCCCCCCGCCAAGAGACCCAGTACTTC,CSAPRQETQYF
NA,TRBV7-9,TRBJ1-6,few,TGTGCCAGCAGCTTAGCCGGTCTAAGCTCCTATAATTCACCCCTCCACTTT,CASSLAGLSSYNSPLHF
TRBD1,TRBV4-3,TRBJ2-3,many,TGCGCCAGCAGCCAAGGACAGGGGCCGAGCACAGATACGCAGTATTTT,CASSQGQGPSTDTQYF
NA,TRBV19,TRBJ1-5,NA,TGTGCCAGTAGTACGATCAAGATCCTCACGGAACAGCCCCAGCATTTT,CASSTIKILTEQPQHF
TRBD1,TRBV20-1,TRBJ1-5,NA,TGCAGTGCTCCTACCCGGGACAGGGGATTAGCAGGTCAGCCCCAGCATTTT,CSAPTRDRGLAGQPQHF
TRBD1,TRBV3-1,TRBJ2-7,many,TGTGCCAGCAGCCTGGGACAGGGGAGGGGTGAGCAGTACTTC,CASSLGQGRGEQYF
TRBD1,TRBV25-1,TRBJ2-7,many,TGTGCCAGCAGTGGAACAGGGGGCTCCTACGAGCAGTACTTC,CASSGTGGSYEQYF
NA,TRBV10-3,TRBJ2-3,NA,TGTGCCATCAGTGAAAGGGTTGAGGGTACGCAGTATTTT,CAISERVEGTQYF
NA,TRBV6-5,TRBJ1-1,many,TGTGCCAGCAGTTACCCGACAGGGAACACTGAAGCTTTCTTT,CASSYPTGNTEAFF
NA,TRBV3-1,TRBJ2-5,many,TGTGCCAGCAGCCAAGATACAGGAGGGGAGACCCAGTACTTC,CASSQDTGGETQYF
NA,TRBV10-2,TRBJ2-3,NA,TGCGCCAGCAGTGAGATGTTAGGCCGTAGCACAGATACGCAGTATTTT,CASSEMLGRSTDTQYF
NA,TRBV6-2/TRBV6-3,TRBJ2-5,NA,TGTGCCAGCATCGACGGGTGGACGGAAGAGACCCAGTACTTC,CASIDGWTEETQYF
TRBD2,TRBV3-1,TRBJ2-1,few,TGTGCCAGCAGCCAGCGGGAGGCGGTTGAGCAGTTCTTC,CASSQREAVEQFF
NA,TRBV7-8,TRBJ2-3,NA,TGTGCCAGCAGCTTTGGGACCGCACTGGGAGATACGCAGTATTTT,CASSFGTALGDTQYF
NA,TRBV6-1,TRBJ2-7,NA,TGTGCCAGCGCCGGACTATCCGCTTACGAGCAGTACTTC,CASAGLSAYEQYF
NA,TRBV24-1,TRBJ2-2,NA,TGTGCCACCAGTGATGCGGGACAGTCGGACACCGGGGAGCTGTTTTTT,CATSDAGQSDTGELFF
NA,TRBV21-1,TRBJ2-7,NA,TGTGCCAGCAGCCTACCCTCGGGTCCCTCACTTGGGGAGCAGTACTTC,CASSLPSGPSLGEQYF
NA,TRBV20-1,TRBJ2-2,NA,TGCAGTGCTCCAGTCGGACGGGGAGGGGGCGGGGAGCTGTTTTTT,CSAPVGRGGGGELFF
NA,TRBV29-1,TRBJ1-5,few,TGCAGCGTTGCTGGGGATAGCAATCAGCCCCAGCATTTT,CSVAGDSNQPQHF
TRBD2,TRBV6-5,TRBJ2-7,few,TGTGCCAGCAGTTACTCTAGCGGGAGTGCCTACGAGCAGTACTTC,CASSYSSGSAYEQYF